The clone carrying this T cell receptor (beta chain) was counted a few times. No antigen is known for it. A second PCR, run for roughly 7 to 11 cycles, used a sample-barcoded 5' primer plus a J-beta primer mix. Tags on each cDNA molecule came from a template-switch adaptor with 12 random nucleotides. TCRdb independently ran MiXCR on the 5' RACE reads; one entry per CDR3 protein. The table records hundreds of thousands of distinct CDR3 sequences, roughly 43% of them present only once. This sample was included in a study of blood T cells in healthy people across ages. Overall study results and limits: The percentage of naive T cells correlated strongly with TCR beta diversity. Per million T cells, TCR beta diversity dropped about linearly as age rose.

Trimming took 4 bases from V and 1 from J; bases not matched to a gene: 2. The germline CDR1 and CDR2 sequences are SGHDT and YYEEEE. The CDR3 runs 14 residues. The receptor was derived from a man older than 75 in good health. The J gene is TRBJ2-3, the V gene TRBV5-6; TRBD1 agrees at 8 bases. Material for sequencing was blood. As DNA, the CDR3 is TGTGCCAGCAGCGGACAGGGTCGCACAGATACGCAGTATTTT. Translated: CASSGQGRTDTQYF.